This T cell receptor (beta chain) emerged from a study of somatic mutations in cytotoxic T cells in rheumatoid arthritis. Findings and caveats of the study: CD8+ clonality rose with age in rheumatoid arthritis patients, unlike in healthy controls. About an eighth of the roughly 65 patients had a largest CD8+ clone above 20% of CD8+ cells.

Positive magnetic bead selection separated CD4+ and CD8+ cells, and flow cytometry confirmed purity. Notes on this clone: As yet, its antigen is unknown.

CDR3 length equals 14 residues. Trimming shortened V by 5 bases and J by 4 bases, and 12 bases separated the two germline ends. The V gene's germline CDR1 is MNHNS and CDR2 SASEGT. TCRdb keeps only in-frame clones here, not all; method: immunoSEQ multiplex PCR. The table includes over 3,500 clones, 80% to 90% detected once. The genes are TRBV6-1 and TRBJ2-1; D might be TRBD2 (7 bases). The receptor comes from a woman in her 70s with rheumatoid arthritis. The sequenced sample consisted of CD8+ T cells sorted from blood. CDR3 in DNA: TGTGCCAGCAGTCTCCGGGGGGCTTACAATGAGCAGTTCTTC. This translates into CASSLRGAYNEQFF.